One and the same sample provided the 17 T cell receptor beta chains below, sequenced in a study of blood T cell repertoires in COVID-19. The assay was immunoSEQ multiplex PCR, and TCRdb's table has in-frame clones only and misses some. The data hold about 180,000 clones, with 84% observed a single time. The sequenced sample was peripheral blood. Source of these receptors: a human donor in a cohort sampled during active COVID-19.

This clone was counted a few times. V usage is TRBV12-5 and J usage is TRBJ2-7, with D possibly matching TRBD1 (5 bases). CDR3 length: 15 amino acids. V lost 5 bases and J 6 bases, leaving 20 bases between the germline ends. Germline values: CDR1 LGHNT, CDR2 FRNRAP. CDR3 sequence reads: CASGPRASAGREQYF. CDR3 coding DNA: TGTGCTAGTGGTCCCCGGGCTTCCGCAGGGCGCGAGCAGTACTTC.

The J gene is TRBJ2-1, the V gene TRBV2; D call uncertain. Looked up from germline, CDR1 is SNHLY and CDR2 is FYNNEI. The CDR3 consists of 12 residues. With 8 bases removed from V and 3 bases from J, the gap between germline ends came to 8 bases. The CDR3 DNA sequence: TGTGCCAGCGGGCCACGCTACAATGAGCAGTTCTTC. Translated, it gives CASGPRYNEQFF.

This clone has just one count. This CDR3 is CASIPPQGINSPLHF. The CDR3 DNA sequence: TGTGCCAGCATTCCCCCACAGGGGATTAATTCACCCCTCCACTTT. The V call is TRBV6-5, the J call TRBJ1-6; 7 positions match TRBD1. V lost 7 bases to trimming and J lost 6 bases; unmatched junction nucleotides: 9. This CDR3 has 15 residues. Germline V gene lookup returns CDR1 MNHEY and CDR2 SVGAGI.

V and J are TRBV9 and TRBJ1-6; D uncertain. From germline, CDR1 is SGDLS and CDR2 YYNGEE. The CDR3 contains 14 residues. Trimming left V 0 bases short and J 7 bases short, with 8 bases between. The CDR3 here is CASSVEQKNSPLHF. The CDR3 bases are TGTGCCAGCAGCGTAGAACAGAAAAATTCACCCCTCCACTTT.

This clone was seen only once. This chain joins TRBV19 and TRBJ1-4; the D is unclear. The V end was cut by 5 bases, the J end by 4 bases, with 23 bases between. The CDR3 has 18 residues. The germline gives CDR1 LNHDA, CDR2 SQIVND (reference sequence). The CDR3 is CASSRLIPLSRDNEKLFF. The CDR3 DNA reads as TGTGCCAGTAGTCGCCTTATTCCACTCTCCCGGGATAATGAAAAACTGTTTTTT.

The chain employs TRBV7-9 and TRBJ1-1; a weak D match, TRBD1 (5 bases). V lost 2 bases and J 0 bases, leaving 7 bases between the germline ends. The CDR3 totals 14 residues. CDR1 is SEHNR and CDR2 is FQNEAQ in the germline V gene (reference sequence). Here the CDR3 reads CASSLLGVNTEAFF. The CDR3 region has the DNA TGTGCCAGCAGCTTATTAGGGGTGAACACTGAAGCTTTCTTT.

This clone appeared a few times. The V call is TRBV20-1, the J call TRBJ2-2; D gene ambiguous. V lost 3 bases to trimming and J lost 5 bases, with 7 bases between them. The CDR3 is 12 residues long. The germline CDR1 and CDR2 sequences are DFQATT and SNEGSKA (reference sequence). The CDR3 reads CSASPRTGELFF. The CDR3 DNA sequence: TGCAGTGCTAGTCCCAGAACCGGGGAGCTGTTTTTT.

The chain employs TRBV27 and TRBJ2-3, with D possibly matching TRBD2 (7 bases). The ends were cut back, 1 base at V and 6 bases at J, with 17 bases in the middle. This CDR3 region has 16 residues. Germline loops: CDR1 MNHEY, CDR2 SMNVEV (reference sequence). The CDR3 region is CASSLYWGGVGDTQYF. The CDR3 DNA sequence: TGTGCCAGCAGTTTATACTGGGGGGGCGTTGGGGATACGCAGTATTTT.

V gene TRBV5-4 combines with J gene TRBJ2-5; 11 bases map to TRBD2. From germline, CDR1 is SGHNT and CDR2 YYREEE (reference sequence). The V segment lost 0 bases and the J segment 4 bases; nucleotides outside the gene matches: 2. The CDR3 runs to 15 residues. CDR3: CASSLEGTSGETQYF. In nucleotides, the CDR3 is TGTGCCAGCAGCTTGGAGGGGACTAGCGGAGAGACCCAGTACTTC.

The chain has TRBV6-1 and TRBJ1-5; the match to TRBD1 covers 7 bases. The CDR3 has 17 residues. V was clipped by 0 bases and J by 0 bases; unmatched bases: 5. CDR1 is MNHNS and CDR2 is SASEGT in the germline V gene. The CDR3 sequence: CASSEARGPYSNQPQHF. CDR3 bases: TGTGCCAGCAGTGAAGCTAGGGGGCCATATAGCAATCAGCCCCAGCATTTT.

This clone was observed a few times. The chain employs TRBV30 and TRBJ1-5, with TRBD1 identical over 9 bases. The CDR3 is made up of 14 amino acids. Germline CDR1 and CDR2: GTSNPN and SVGIG (reference sequence). V dropped 0 bases and J dropped 5; count of bases not matched to a gene: 2. This CDR3 reads CAWSVRDRDQPQHF. Written as DNA, the CDR3 is TGTGCCTGGAGTGTACGGGACAGGGATCAGCCCCAGCATTTT.

The chain couples TRBV11-3 to TRBJ2-2; D unclear. Between the trimmed V and J ends, which lost 3 bases and 1 base, there was a span of 6 bases. The CDR3 extends over 14 amino acids. The V gene's germline CDR1 is SGHNT and CDR2 YENEEA. The CDR3 DNA reads TGTGCCAGCAGCTTGTCCGGGAACACCGGGGAGCTGTTTTTT. Translated, it gives CASSLSGNTGELFF.

This chain connects TRBV11-2 to TRBJ2-7, with 9 bases identical to TRBD2. This CDR3 has 15 amino acids. Germline-derived CDR1 and CDR2 are SGHAT and FQNNGV. V trimming: 0 bases; J trimming: 6 bases; junction bases outside the gene matches: 6. CDR3 in DNA: TGTGCCAGCAGCTTAGATCTAGCGGGGAGTGCCGAGCAGTACTTC. Protein sequence: CASSLDLAGSAEQYF.

This clone was detected a few times. The chain combines TRBV20-1 with TRBJ2-7; 10 bases are a match to TRBD1. Germline-derived CDR1 and CDR2 are DFQATT and SNEGSKA (reference sequence). Unmatched junction bases numbered 11, after V lost 3 bases and J lost 9 bases. This CDR3 is built from 14 residues. CDR3 sequence reads: CSASEPGQGLGQYF. The CDR3 DNA sequence: TGCAGTGCTAGTGAACCGGGACAGGGGCTAGGGCAGTACTTC.

This clone was detected only once. V and J are TRBV7-9 and TRBJ1-1; D may be TRBD1 (5 bases). Germline lookup yields CDR1 SEHNR and CDR2 FQNEAQ (reference sequence). V was trimmed by 5 bases and J by 0 bases, leaving 16 bases between them. The CDR3 has 16 amino acids. The CDR3 DNA follows: TGTGCCAGCAGCCCGGGGCCCGGGGGAATGAACACTGAAGCTTTCTTT. Amino acid sequence: CASSPGPGGMNTEAFF. Variable domain in full (rest from reference TRBV7-9 and TRBJ1-1): DTGVSQNPRHKITKRGQNVTFRCDPISEHNRLYWYRQTLGQGPEFLTYFQNEAQLEKSRLLSDRFSAERPKGSFSTLEIQRTEQGDSAMYLCASSPGPGGMNTEAFFGQGTRLTVV.

The chain has TRBV20-1 and TRBJ2-7, with TRBD1 as a possible D gene (6 bases). CDR1 is DFQATT and CDR2 is SNEGSKA in the germline V gene (reference sequence). Trimming shortened V by 7 bases and J by 3 bases, and 10 bases separated the two germline ends. This CDR3 is built from 11 residues. CDR3 in DNA: TGCAGTGGACAGGCTGACTACGAGCAGTACTTC. Its translation: CSGQADYEQYF.

CDR3 bases: TGTGCCAGCAGTTCCCCGGGGGGTGGGGGAGTAGGGGAGCAGTACTTC. Translating it yields CASSSPGGGGVGEQYF. The chain recombines TRBV6-5 with TRBJ2-7; 7 nucleotides line up with TRBD2. The V segment lost 4 bases and the J segment 7 bases; nucleotides outside the gene matches: 16. Per germline, CDR1 MNHEY and CDR2 SVGAGI. The CDR3 is 16 residues long.